This section outlines one T cell receptor (beta chain) sequence together with its context. Its antigen remains unknown. The data were produced by immunoSEQ multiplex PCR, yet TCRdb's version contains in-frame clones alone and is incomplete. This sample carries about 140,000 clones, roughly 80% of them seen once, and the ten largest clones take around 21%. This CDR3 has 14 amino acids. V lost 8 bases to trimming and J lost 1 base, with 14 bases between them. CDR1 is SNHLY, CDR2 FYNNEI, per germline. These data originate in a study of radiation and T cells in renal cell carcinoma. Regarding time point: baseline pretreatment blood. Treatment indicated: 15 Gy SBRT to primary tumor, nephrectomy 4 weeks later. Radiation-treated patients gave blood at baseline, week 2 and week 4. The patient's renal cell carcinoma had clear cell pathology. Study-wide results and caveats: Top tumor clonotypes rose in blood 2 weeks post-radiation, then contracted.

This receptor was taken from a woman in her 50s with renal cell carcinoma. The V and J genes are TRBV2 and TRBJ1-1; TRBD1 is a possible D gene (5 bases). The specimen was blood, collected from a patient whose treatment included radiotherapy and nephrectomy. The CDR3 coding sequence is TGTGCCAGCCAGATCGGACAATCGAACACTGAAGCTTTCTTT. Encoded protein: CASQIGQSNTEAFF.